There are a few counts of the clone carrying this T cell receptor beta chain. The antigen is not known. This CDR3 spans 18 amino acids. The germline V gene encodes CDR1 SGHVS and CDR2 FQNEAQ. J lost 3 bases, V lost 6 bases, and 11 bases had no gene match. This record belongs to a study of CD8 T cells in ankylosing spondylitis. MiXCR was run by TCRdb on the 5' RACE reads, yielding one entry per CDR3 protein. The table lists about 440,000 distinct CDR3 sequences, about 15% of them singletons. Study outcomes and limitations: A motif in TCR beta, a set of eight highly homologous variants, appeared characteristic of ankylosing spondylitis blood.

The chain links TRBV7-8 to TRBJ2-1, with TRBD2 identical over 13 bases. The sample comprised blood, either unsorted or a sorted T cell fraction (not recorded which). The receptor was isolated from a male donor with ankylosing spondylitis. The CDR3 coding sequence is TGTGCCAGCAGGCCCGGGACTAGCGGGGCTATGAACTACAATGAGCAGTTCTTC. Protein: CASRPGTSGAMNYNEQFF.